Given below is one T cell receptor (beta chain) in context. Its antigen is unidentified. Library preparation (for TCRbeta) was performed with unique molecular identifiers. In TCRdb, the PCR reads were re-called with MiXCR into one record per CDR3 protein. The repertoire holds hundreds of thousands of distinct CDR3 sequences, with about 16% as singletons. The record originates from a study of T-cell reconstitution after alpha-beta-depleted transplantation in children. Points from the study as a whole: T cells produced anew were the main source of T-cell counts and diversity one year after transplant.

Trimming left V 6 bases short and J 7 bases short, with 7 bases between. CDR1 is MNHNS and CDR2 is SASEGT in the germline V gene. There are 11 residues in the CDR3. J is TRBJ2-1 and V is TRBV6-1; D unclear. The sequence derives from a boy in the first two years of life who had a stem cell transplant for Wiskott-Aldrich syndrome, so the T cells may come from the graft donor. The sample was PBMCs, mostly from graft donor cells, taken 360 days after TCRalphabeta/CD19-depleted stem cell transplant. This CDR3 reads CASRANNEQFF. For the CDR3, the DNA is TGTGCCAGCAGAGCCAATAATGAGCAGTTCTTC.